This T cell receptor (beta chain) was identified in a study of long-term antiretroviral therapy in people with HIV. Notes on the study in general: An increase in diversity followed ART, yet levels stayed below transplant donor controls.

The CDR3 is made up of 13 amino acids. From germline, CDR1 is SQVTM and CDR2 ANQGSEA. The V segment lost 6 bases and the J segment 6 bases; nucleotides outside the gene matches: 6. No fewer than two post-ART and no fewer than one pre-ART PBMC samples existed for each donor. Going into DNA extraction, samples held roughly 0.95-11 million cryopreserved PBMC. In the case of this clone: The target antigen is unknown.

The assay, immunoSEQ v3.0, was run at survey level. Sequencing was performed with immunoSEQ multiplex PCR; in TCRdb, only in-frame clones are kept and a portion is missing. The repertoire holds under 25,000 clones, 70% to 90% seen once, with about 4.6% in the top ten. This sample comprised unsorted PBMCs, obtained 1.3 years after starting antiretroviral therapy. The rearrangement joins TRBV29-1 to TRBJ2-7; 12 bases match TRBD1. This clonotype originated in a man aged 55 to 70 with HIV. The CDR3 DNA reads as TGCAGCGTGGGAGGGACAGGGGGCGGCGAGCAGTACTTC. This encodes CSVGGTGGGEQYF.